The 21 T cell receptor beta chains in this list originate from one sample, sequenced in a study of tumor and adjacent non-tumor tissue in lung cancer. This sample's RNA came from whole unsorted tissue. The normal lung tissue was taken more than 3 cm from the tumor edge. Three rounds of nested PCR, following a modified ARM-PCR protocol, produced the TCRbeta library. MiXCR, run by TCRdb on the multiplex PCR reads, gives a single entry per CDR3 protein. The sample comprises roughly 75,000 distinct CDR3 sequences, roughly 80% of which are singletons, and around half rests with the top ten. Sequenced sample: distant non-tumor lung tissue. The receptors originated from a man aged 55 to 70 with non-small cell lung cancer.

This clonotype was seen only once. This chain joins TRBV29-1 and TRBJ2-5, with D uncertain. Trimming shortened V by 0 bases and J by 5 bases, and 13 bases separated the two germline ends. Germline CDR1 and CDR2: SQVTM and ANQGSEA. CDR3 length: 14 residues. This CDR3 is CSVEDVTGPETQYF. The CDR3 bases are TGCAGCGTTGAAGATGTGACCGGACCGGAGACCCAGTACTTC.

On this clonotype: A much larger clonotype is one base distant, so this may be a read error. V is TRBV4-3 and J is TRBJ1-2; D is possibly TRBD1 (5 bases). The CDR3 covers 15 residues. The germline gives CDR1 LGHNA, CDR2 YSLEER. V was cut by 0 bases and J by 7 bases, with 15 bases left in between. The CDR3 region is CASSQDYIGDLGYTF. The DNA for the CDR3 is TGCGCCAGCAGCCAAGATTATATAGGGGACCTTGGCTACACCTTC.

The chain joins TRBV20-1 to TRBJ2-7; D might be TRBD1 or TRBD2, each matching 5 bases. This CDR3 region has 13 residues. CDR1 and CDR2 from the germline V gene are DFQATT and SNEGSKA (reference sequence). The CDR3 DNA sequence: TGCAGAGTCGCCGGGATAGGGGATTTCGAGCAGTACTTC. It is translated as CRVAGIGDFEQYF.

This clonotype was counted at least ten times. This chain joins TRBV12-3 or TRBV12-4 and TRBJ2-5; weak D call: TRBD2 (6 bases). CDR3 length: 15 residues. The ends were cut back, 5 bases at V and 7 bases at J, with 20 bases in the middle. This CDR3 is CASSASGGASRTQYF. The CDR3 nucleotides are TGTGCCAGCAGTGCCTCTGGAGGGGCCTCTAGGACCCAGTACTTC.

For this clonotype: The junction differs from germline at one of its ends, possibly a read error. The chain carries TRBV12-3 or TRBV12-4 and TRBJ1-1, with D perhaps TRBD1 (5 bases). The CDR3 has 15 residues. Here the CDR3 reads CASSFPGILVTETFF. CDR3 bases: TGTGCCAGCAGTTTCCCAGGGATACTGGTCACTGAAACTTTCTTT.

A remark on this clonotype: An end of the junction differs from the germline gene, which may be a read error. The J gene is TRBJ2-7, the V gene TRBV20-1, with a tentative D call TRBD1 (6 bases). The CDR3 is 11 amino acids. Germline V gene data show CDR1 as DFQATT and CDR2 as SNEGSKA (reference sequence). Here the CDR3 reads CTAGGQGEQYF. The CDR3 DNA follows: TGCACTGCTGGGGGCCAAGGGGAGCAGTACTTC.

Details on this clonotype: A single base separates this from a much larger clone, so it may be a read error. The genes are TRBV10-3 and TRBJ1-2; D may be TRBD1 (5 bases). Per germline, CDR1 ENHRY and CDR2 SYGVKD. The CDR3 covers 13 residues. The CDR3 reads CAISDEGAYCYTF. The CDR3, as DNA: TGTGCCATCAGTGATGAAGGGGCCTATTGCTACACCTTC.

The count of this clonotype is one. A read error may produce the germline difference seen at one junction end. The chain carries TRBV4-1 and TRBJ2-2; D may be TRBD1 or TRBD2 (5 bases each). The length of the CDR3 is 12 residues. Germline assignment: CDR1 MGHRA and CDR2 YSYEKL. The CDR3 bases are TGCGCCAGCAGTCATTTATCCGGGGACCTGTTTTTT. Its translation is CASSHLSGDLFF.

V and J are TRBV11-3 and TRBJ2-3; D remains ambiguous. V was shortened by 0 bases and J by 6 bases, with 10 bases between the two germline ends. The CDR3 length is 14 residues. In germline, CDR1 is SGHNT, CDR2 YENEEA. The CDR3 region has the DNA TGTGCCAGCAGCTTAGACCCCCCCGCGGATACGCAGTATTTT. This codes for CASSLDPPADTQYF.

This chain links TRBV6-5 with TRBJ1-2, with D unresolved. V was clipped by 9 bases and J by 7 bases, with 18 bases between them. This CDR3 has 13 residues. The germline V gene has CDR1 MNHEY and CDR2 SVGAGI. The DNA for the CDR3 is TGTGCCAGGAGTACTACACGGATAGGTGGCTACACCTTC. It is translated as CARSTTRIGGYTF.

Concerning this clonotype: This could be a read error, since a much larger clone is one nucleotide away. V gene TRBV12-3 or TRBV12-4 combines with J gene TRBJ2-1; tentative D call: TRBD2 (5 bases). The V and J ends lost 10 bases and 7 bases respectively, with 20 bases between them. The CDR3 spans 14 residues. The CDR3 DNA sequence: TGTGCCACTTCGGAGTGGGAGACCCGGAATGAGCAGTTCTTC. Translation gives CATSEWETRNEQFF.

This chain links TRBV6-1 with TRBJ2-3; unclear D gene. CDR3 length equals 15 residues. CDR1 and CDR2 from the germline V gene are MNHNS and SASEGT. The V end lost 6 bases, the J end lost 3 bases, and 16 bases lay between the germline ends. CDR3 sequence: CASRPSDGRTDTQYF. CDR3 coding DNA: TGTGCCAGCAGGCCGAGTGATGGTAGGACAGATACGCAGTATTTT.

The table lists this clonotype with many counts. The chain employs TRBV4-2 and TRBJ1-2; TRBD1 matches at 7 bases. This CDR3 has 17 residues. The germline V gene has CDR1 LGHNA and CDR2 YNFKEQ. J lost 5 bases, V lost 0 bases, and 12 bases had no gene match. In DNA form, the CDR3 reads TGTGCCAGCAGCCAAGATCGGTGGAGGGGGCAGGAGTATGGCTACACCTTC. Encoded protein: CASSQDRWRGQEYGYTF.

A word on this clonotype: The junction shows a germline mismatch at one end, possibly a read error. The rearrangement joins TRBV12-3 or TRBV12-4 to TRBJ2-3; D call uncertain. The CDR3 consists of 14 residues. CDR3 amino acids: CVSSDTVYTDTQYF. For the CDR3, the DNA is TGTGTCAGCAGTGATACAGTGTACACAGATACGCAGTATTTT.

About this clonotype: The junction differs from germline at one of its ends, possibly a read error. The genes are TRBV20-1 and TRBJ1-2; TRBD1 is a possible D gene (5 bases). Germline CDR1 and CDR2: DFQATT and SNEGSKA (reference sequence). The CDR3 length is 13 residues. The CDR3 region is CSTRDAGDYGYTF. CDR3 nucleotides: TGCAGTACTAGAGATGCCGGGGACTATGGCTATACCTTC.

Concerning this clonotype itself: Because it lacks the conserved phenylalanine or tryptophan at the end, this CDR3 is likely a read error. Because the CDR3's place on the DNA is in doubt, the DNA is left out and the CDR3 is given as listed by TCRdb. The genes are TRBV24-1 and TRBJ2-7; the listed D gene, TRBD2, was not tested against the DNA. The CDR3 numbers 15 amino acids, ends counted. The germline V gene encodes CDR1 KGHDR and CDR2 SFDVKD. The CDR3 region is CATSERTSGRHEHYI.

The table lists this clonotype with a few counts. A much larger clonotype is one base distant, so this may be a read error. This chain joins TRBV12-3 or TRBV12-4 and TRBJ2-1; 9 positions match TRBD2. Trimming took 5 bases from V and 9 from J; bases not matched to a gene: 5. CDR3 size: 13 residues. The CDR3: CASSPVTSGEQFF. CDR3 DNA: TGTGCCAGCAGTCCTGTGACTAGCGGTGAGCAGTTCTTC.

Points on this clonotype: A junction boundary mismatches the germline segment, possibly from a read error. The chain is built from TRBV20-1 and TRBJ2-3; TRBD2 matches 12 bases. The CDR3 sequence is 16 residues long. CDR1 is DFQATT, CDR2 SNEGSKA, per germline (reference sequence). DNA for the CDR3: TGCAGTGTCAGATCCGGACTAGCGGGGAAGACAGATGCGCAGTATTTT. Residues: CSVRSGLAGKTDAQYF.

About this clonotype: A much larger clone is a single base away; this may be a read error. The chain couples TRBV7-9 to TRBJ2-2, with 12 bases identical to TRBD2. CDR3 length: 15 amino acids. From germline, CDR1 is SEHNR and CDR2 FQNEAQ (reference sequence). V shed 6 bases and J 7 bases; nucleotides not matched to a gene: 6. CDR3 coding DNA: TGTGCCAGCAGAGGACTAGCGGGGTCCGTCGGGGAGCTGTTTTTT. Residues: CASRGLAGSVGELFF. Based on the CDR3 plus reference TRBV7-9 and TRBJ2-2, the full variable domain is DTGVSQNPRHKITKRGQNVTFRCDPISEHNRLYWYRQTLGQGPEFLTYFQNEAQLEKSRLLSDRFSAERPKGSFSTLEIQRTEQGDSAMYLCASRGLAGSVGELFFGEGSRLTVL.

The J gene is TRBJ1-6, the V gene TRBV6-1; D is perhaps TRBD1 (6 bases). Germline-derived CDR1 and CDR2 are MNHNS and SASEGT. The V and J ends lost 7 bases and 8 bases respectively, with 18 bases between them. The CDR3 sequence is 15 residues long. The CDR3 DNA reads as TGTGCCAGCATTACGCGACAGGCAGTGTATTCACCCCTCCACTTT. Residues: CASITRQAVYSPLHF.

Concerning this clonotype: A read error may be the cause here, since a much bigger clone is one base away. The chain's CDR3 is CASRKIQGEVQPQRF. The DNA for the CDR3 is TGTGCCAGCAGAAAAATTCAGGGGGAGGTTCAGCCCCAGCGTTTT. The chain is built from TRBV5-6 and TRBJ1-5, with TRBD1 matching 7 bases. Germline V gene sequence: CDR1 SGHDT, CDR2 YYEEEE. The CDR3 has 15 residues.